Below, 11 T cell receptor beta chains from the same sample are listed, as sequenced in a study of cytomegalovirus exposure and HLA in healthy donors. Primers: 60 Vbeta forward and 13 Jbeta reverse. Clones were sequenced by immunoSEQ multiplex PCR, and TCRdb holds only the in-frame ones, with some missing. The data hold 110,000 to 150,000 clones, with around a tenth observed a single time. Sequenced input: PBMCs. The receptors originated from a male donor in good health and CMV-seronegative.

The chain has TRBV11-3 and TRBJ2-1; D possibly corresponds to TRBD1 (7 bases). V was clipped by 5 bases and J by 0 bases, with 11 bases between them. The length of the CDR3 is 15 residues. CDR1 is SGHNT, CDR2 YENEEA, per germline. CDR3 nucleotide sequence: TGTGCCAGCAGCCCAGGGGGGAGCTCCTACAATGAGCAGTTCTTC. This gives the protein CASSPGGSSYNEQFF.

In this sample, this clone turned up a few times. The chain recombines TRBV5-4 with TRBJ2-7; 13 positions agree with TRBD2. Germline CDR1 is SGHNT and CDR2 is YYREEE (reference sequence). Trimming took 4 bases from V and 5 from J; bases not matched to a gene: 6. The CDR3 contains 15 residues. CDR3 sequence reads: CASSGGLAGSHEQYF. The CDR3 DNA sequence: TGTGCCAGCAGCGGGGGACTAGCGGGAAGCCACGAGCAGTACTTC.

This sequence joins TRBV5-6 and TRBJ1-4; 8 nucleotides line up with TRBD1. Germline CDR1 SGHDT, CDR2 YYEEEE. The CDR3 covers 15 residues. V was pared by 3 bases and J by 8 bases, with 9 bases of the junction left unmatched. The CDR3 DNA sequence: TGTGCCAGCAGCTCACTCCAGGGGGCGCGGGAAAAACTGTTTTTT. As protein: CASSSLQGAREKLFF.

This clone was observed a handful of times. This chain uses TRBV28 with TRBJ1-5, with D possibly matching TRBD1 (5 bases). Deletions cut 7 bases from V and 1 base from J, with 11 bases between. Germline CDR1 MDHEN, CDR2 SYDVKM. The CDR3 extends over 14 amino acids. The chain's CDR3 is CASTGERSNQPQHF. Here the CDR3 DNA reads TGTGCCAGCACGGGGGAGAGGAGCAATCAGCCCCAGCATTTT.

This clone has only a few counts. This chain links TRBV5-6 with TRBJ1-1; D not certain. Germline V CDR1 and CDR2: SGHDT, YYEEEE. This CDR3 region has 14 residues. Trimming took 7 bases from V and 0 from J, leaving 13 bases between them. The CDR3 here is CASAGVGMNTEAFF. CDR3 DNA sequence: TGTGCCAGCGCCGGGGTCGGAATGAACACTGAAGCTTTCTTT.

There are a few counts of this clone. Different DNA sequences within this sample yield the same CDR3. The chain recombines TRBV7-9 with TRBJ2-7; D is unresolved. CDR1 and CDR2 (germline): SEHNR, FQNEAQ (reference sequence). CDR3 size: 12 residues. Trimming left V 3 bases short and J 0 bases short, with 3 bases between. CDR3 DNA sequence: TGTGCCAGCAGCTTTAGCTCCTACGAGCAGTACTTC. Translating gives CASSFSSYEQYF.

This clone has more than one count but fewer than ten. CDR3 sequence: CASSTWTGLGTDTQYF. Written as DNA, the CDR3 is TGCGCCAGCAGCACCTGGACAGGGTTGGGCACAGATACGCAGTATTTT. J is TRBJ2-3 and V is TRBV4-3; 8 positions agree with TRBD1. The CDR3 has 16 amino acids. V dropped 5 bases and J dropped 1; count of bases not matched to a gene: 8. Germline V gives CDR1 LGHNA, CDR2 YSLEER.

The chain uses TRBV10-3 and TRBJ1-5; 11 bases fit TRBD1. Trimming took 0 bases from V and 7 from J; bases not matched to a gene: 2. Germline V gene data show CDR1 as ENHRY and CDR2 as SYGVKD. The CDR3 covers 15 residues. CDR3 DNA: TGTGCCATCAGTGAGTCCGGGGACAGGGGGCAGCCCCAGCATTTT. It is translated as CAISESGDRGQPQHF.

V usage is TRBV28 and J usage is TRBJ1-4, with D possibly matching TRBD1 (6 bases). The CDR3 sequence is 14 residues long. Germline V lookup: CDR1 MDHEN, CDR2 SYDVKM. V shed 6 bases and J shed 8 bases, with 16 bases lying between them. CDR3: CASRPGDVREKLFF. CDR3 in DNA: TGTGCCAGCAGACCAGGGGATGTAAGGGAAAAACTGTTTTTT.

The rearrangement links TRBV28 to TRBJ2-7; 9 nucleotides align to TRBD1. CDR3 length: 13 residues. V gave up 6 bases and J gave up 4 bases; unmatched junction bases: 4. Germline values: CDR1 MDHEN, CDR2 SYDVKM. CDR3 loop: CASRTGTGYEQYF. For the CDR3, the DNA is TGTGCCAGCAGAACCGGGACAGGGTACGAGCAGTACTTC.

Written as DNA, the CDR3 is TGTGCCAGCAGCCCGCCGACTAGCGGGGCAAACACCGGGGAGCTGTTTTTT. Translation gives CASSPPTSGANTGELFF. The chain links TRBV7-9 to TRBJ2-2; TRBD2 aligns across 11 bases. The CDR3 runs 17 residues. V shed 5 bases, J shed 2 bases, and the junction held 7 bases outside the gene matches. CDR1 and CDR2 from the germline V gene are SEHNR and FQNEAQ (reference sequence).